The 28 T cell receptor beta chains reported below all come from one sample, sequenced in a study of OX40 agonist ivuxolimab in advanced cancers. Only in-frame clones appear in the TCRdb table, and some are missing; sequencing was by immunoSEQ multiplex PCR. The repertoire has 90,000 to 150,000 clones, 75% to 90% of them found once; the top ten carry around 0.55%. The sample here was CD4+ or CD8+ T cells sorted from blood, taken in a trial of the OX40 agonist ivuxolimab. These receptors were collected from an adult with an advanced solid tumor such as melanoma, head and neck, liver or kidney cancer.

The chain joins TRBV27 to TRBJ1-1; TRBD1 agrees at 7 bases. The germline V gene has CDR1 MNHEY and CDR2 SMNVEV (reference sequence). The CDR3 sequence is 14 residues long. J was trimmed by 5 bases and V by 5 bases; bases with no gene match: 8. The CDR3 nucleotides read TGTGCCAGCAGTGACAGGGTGATGGGGACTGAAGCTTTCTTT. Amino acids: CASSDRVMGTEAFF.

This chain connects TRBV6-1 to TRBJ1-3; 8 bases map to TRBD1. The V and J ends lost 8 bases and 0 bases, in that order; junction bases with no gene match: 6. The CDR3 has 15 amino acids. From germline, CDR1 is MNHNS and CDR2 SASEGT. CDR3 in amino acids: CASGGQAISGNTIYF. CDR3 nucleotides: TGTGCCAGCGGGGGACAGGCCATCTCTGGAAACACCATATATTTT.

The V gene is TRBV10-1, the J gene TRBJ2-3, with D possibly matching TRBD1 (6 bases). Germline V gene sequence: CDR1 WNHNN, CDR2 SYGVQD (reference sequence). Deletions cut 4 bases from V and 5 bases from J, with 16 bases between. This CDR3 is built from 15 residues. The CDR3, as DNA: TGCGCCAGCAGTGGACAGGAGTTTTATAAAGATACGCAGTATTTT. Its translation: CASSGQEFYKDTQYF.

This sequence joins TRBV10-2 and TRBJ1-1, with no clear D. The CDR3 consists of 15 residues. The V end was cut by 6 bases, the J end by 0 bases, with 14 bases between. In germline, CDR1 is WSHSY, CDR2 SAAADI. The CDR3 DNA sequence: TGCGCCAGCAGGGCTGCCTTTAACCTGAACACTGAAGCTTTCTTT. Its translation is CASRAAFNLNTEAFF.

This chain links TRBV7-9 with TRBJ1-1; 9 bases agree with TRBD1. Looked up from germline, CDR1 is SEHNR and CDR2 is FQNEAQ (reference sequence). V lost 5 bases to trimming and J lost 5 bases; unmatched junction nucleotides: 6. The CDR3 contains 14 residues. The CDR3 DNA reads TGTGCCAGCAGCACACAGGGGGCTGGTACTGAAGCTTTCTTT. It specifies CASSTQGAGTEAFF.

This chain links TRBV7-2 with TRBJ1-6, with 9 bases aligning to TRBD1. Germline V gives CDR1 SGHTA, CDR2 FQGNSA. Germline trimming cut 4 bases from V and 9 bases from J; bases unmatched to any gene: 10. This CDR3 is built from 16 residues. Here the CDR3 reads CASSSGPGTGTSPLHF. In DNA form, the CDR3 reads TGTGCCAGCAGCTCCGGACCCGGGACAGGGACTTCACCCCTCCACTTT.

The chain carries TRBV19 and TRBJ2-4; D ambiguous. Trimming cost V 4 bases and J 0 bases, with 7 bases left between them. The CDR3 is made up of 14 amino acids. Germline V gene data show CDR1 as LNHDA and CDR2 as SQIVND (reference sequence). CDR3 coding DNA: TGTGCCAGTAGTACACAGCTAGCCAAAAACATTCAGTACTTC. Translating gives CASSTQLAKNIQYF.

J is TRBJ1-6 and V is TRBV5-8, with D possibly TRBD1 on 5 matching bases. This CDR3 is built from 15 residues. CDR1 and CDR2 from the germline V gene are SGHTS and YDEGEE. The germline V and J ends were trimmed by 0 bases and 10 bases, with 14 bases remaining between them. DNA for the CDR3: TGTGCCAGCAGCTTGGCCGGCAGGGAGAGGTCACCCCTCCACTTT. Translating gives CASSLAGRERSPLHF.

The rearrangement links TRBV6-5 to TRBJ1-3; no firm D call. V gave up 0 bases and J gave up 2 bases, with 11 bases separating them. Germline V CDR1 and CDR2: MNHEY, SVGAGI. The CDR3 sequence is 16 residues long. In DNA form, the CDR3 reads TGTGCCAGCAGTTACTCGAAGGGAAGAACTGGAAACACCATATATTTT. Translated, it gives CASSYSKGRTGNTIYF.

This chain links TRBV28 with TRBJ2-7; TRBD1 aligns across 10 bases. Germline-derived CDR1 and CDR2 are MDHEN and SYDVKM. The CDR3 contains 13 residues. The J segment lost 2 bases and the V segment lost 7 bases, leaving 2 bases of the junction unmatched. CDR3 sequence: CASTGTGAYEQYF. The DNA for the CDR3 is TGTGCCAGCACGGGGACAGGGGCCTACGAGCAGTACTTC.

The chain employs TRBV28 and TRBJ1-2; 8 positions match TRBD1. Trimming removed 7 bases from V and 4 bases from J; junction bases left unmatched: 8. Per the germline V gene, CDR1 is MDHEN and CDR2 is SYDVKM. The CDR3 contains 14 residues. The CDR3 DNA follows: TGTGCCAGCACTTTTCGACAGGGGTTCTATGGCTACACCTTC. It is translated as CASTFRQGFYGYTF.

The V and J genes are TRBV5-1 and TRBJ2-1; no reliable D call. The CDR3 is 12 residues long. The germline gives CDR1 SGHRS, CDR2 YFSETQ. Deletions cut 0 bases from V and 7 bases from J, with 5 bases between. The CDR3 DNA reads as TGCGCCAGCAGCTTGGTGGTGAATGAGCAGTTCTTC. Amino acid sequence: CASSLVVNEQFF.

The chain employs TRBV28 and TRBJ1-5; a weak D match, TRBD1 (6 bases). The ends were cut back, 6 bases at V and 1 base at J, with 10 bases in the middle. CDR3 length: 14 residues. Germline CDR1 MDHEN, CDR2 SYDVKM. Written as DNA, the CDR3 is TGTGCCAGCAGATCACAGGGCAGCAATCAGCCCCAGCATTTT. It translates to CASRSQGSNQPQHF.

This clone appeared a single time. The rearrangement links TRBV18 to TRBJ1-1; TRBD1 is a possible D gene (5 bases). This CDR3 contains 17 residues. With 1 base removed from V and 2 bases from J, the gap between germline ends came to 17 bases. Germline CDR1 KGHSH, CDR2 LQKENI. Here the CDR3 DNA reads TGTGCCAGCTCACCACAGATGGGCAGGGCGGGCAACACTGAAGCTTTCTTT. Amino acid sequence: CASSPQMGRAGNTEAFF.

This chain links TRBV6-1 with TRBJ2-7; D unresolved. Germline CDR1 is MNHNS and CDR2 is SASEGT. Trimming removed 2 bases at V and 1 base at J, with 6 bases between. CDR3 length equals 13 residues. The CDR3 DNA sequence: TGTGCCAGCAGTGAACAGAAGTCCTACGAGCAGTACTTC. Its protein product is CASSEQKSYEQYF.

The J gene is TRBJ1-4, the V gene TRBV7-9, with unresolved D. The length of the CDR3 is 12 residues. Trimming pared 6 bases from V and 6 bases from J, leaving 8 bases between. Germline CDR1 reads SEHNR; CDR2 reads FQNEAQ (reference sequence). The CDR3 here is CASSPRDEKLFF. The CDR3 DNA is TGTGCCAGCAGTCCAAGGGATGAAAAACTGTTTTTT.

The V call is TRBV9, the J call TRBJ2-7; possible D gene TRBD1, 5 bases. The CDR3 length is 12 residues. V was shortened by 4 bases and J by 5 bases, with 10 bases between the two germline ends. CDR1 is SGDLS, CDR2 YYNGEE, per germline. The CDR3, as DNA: TGTGCCAGCAGCCGCGGCAGGGACGAGCAGTACTTC. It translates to CASSRGRDEQYF.

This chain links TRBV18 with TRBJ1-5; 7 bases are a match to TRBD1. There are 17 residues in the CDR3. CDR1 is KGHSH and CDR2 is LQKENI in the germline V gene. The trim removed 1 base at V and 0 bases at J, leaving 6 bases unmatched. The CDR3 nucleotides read TGTGCCAGCTCACCACTGGGACAGAGCAGTAGCAATCAGCCCCAGCATTTT. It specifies CASSPLGQSSSNQPQHF.

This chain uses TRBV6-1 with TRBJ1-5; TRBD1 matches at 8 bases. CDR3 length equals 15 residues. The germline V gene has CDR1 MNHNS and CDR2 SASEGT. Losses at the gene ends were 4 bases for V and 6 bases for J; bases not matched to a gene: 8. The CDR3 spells CASSALQGDLQPQHF. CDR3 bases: TGTGCCAGCAGTGCCCTACAGGGGGACCTTCAGCCCCAGCATTTT.

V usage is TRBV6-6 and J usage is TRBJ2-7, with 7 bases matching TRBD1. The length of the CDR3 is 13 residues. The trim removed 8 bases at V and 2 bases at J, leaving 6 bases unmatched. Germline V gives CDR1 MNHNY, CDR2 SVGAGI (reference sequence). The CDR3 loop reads CASLRDRAYEQYF. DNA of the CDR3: TGTGCCAGCCTCCGGGACAGAGCCTACGAGCAGTACTTC.

The CDR3 DNA sequence: TGCGCCAGCAGCTTGGATTCAGGGGGAAAACTGTTTTTT. It translates to CASSLDSGGKLFF. This chain uses TRBV5-1 with TRBJ1-4; 7 bases map to TRBD1. Per the germline V gene, CDR1 is SGHRS and CDR2 is YFSETQ. Trimming cost V 0 bases and J 10 bases; bases outside gene matches: 3. The CDR3 is 13 amino acids. Based on the CDR3 plus reference TRBV5-1 and TRBJ1-4, the full variable domain is KAGVTQTPRYLIKTRGQQVTLSCSPISGHRSVSWYQQTPGQGLQFLFEYFSETQRNKGNFPGRFSGRQFSNSRSEMNVSTLELGDSALYLCASSLDSGGKLFFGSGTQLSVL.

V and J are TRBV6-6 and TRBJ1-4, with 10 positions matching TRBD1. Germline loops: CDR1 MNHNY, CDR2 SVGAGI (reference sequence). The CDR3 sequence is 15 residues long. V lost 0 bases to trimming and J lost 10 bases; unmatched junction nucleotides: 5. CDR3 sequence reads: CASSYSLRTGGKLFF. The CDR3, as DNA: TGTGCCAGCAGTTACTCCCTTAGGACAGGGGGAAAACTGTTTTTT.

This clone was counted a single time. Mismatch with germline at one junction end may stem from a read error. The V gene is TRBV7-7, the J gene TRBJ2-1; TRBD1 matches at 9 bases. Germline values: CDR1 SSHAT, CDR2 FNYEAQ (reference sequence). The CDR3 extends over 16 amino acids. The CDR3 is CASSSPSGQGTAEQFF. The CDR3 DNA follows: TGTGCTAGCAGCTCCCCCTCGGGACAGGGTACGGCTGAGCAGTTCTTC.

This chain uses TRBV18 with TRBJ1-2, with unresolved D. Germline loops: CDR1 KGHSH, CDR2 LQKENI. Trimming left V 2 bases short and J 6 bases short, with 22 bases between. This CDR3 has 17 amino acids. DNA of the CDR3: TGTGCCAGCTCACCAGCAAATCTGCACCTCAGGTCCGATGGCTACACCTTC. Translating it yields CASSPANLHLRSDGYTF.

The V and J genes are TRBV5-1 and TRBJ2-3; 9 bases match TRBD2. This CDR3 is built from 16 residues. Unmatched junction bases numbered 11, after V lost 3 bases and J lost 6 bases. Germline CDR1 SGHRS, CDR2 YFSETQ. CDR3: CASSSANSGGVDTQYF. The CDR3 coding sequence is TGCGCCAGCAGCTCAGCGAATAGCGGGGGCGTCGATACGCAGTATTTT.

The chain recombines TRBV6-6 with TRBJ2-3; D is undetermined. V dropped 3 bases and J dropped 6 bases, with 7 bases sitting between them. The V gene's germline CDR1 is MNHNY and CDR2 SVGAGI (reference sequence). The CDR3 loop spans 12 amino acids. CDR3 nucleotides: TGTGCCAGCAGTTATATACGGGATACGCAGTATTTT. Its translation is CASSYIRDTQYF.

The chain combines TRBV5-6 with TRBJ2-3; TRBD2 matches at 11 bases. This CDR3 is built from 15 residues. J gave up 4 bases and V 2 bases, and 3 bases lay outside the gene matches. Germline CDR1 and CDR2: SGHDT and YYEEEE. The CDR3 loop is CASSLKLAGADTQYF. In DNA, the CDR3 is TGTGCCAGCAGCTTAAAACTAGCGGGGGCAGATACGCAGTATTTT.

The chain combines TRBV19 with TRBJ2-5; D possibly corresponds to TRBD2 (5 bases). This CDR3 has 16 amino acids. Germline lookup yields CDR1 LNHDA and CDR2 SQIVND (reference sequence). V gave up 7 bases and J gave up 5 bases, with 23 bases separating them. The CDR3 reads CASTKNRARGRETQYF. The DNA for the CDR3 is TGTGCCAGTACCAAAAATCGGGCCCGAGGGCGGGAGACCCAGTACTTC. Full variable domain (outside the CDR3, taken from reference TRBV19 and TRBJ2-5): DGGITQSPKYLFRKEGQNVTLSCEQNLNHDAMYWYRQDPGQGLRLIYYSQIVNDFQKGDIAEGYSVSREKKESFPLTVTSAQKNPTAFYLCASTKNRARGRETQYFGPGTRLLVL.